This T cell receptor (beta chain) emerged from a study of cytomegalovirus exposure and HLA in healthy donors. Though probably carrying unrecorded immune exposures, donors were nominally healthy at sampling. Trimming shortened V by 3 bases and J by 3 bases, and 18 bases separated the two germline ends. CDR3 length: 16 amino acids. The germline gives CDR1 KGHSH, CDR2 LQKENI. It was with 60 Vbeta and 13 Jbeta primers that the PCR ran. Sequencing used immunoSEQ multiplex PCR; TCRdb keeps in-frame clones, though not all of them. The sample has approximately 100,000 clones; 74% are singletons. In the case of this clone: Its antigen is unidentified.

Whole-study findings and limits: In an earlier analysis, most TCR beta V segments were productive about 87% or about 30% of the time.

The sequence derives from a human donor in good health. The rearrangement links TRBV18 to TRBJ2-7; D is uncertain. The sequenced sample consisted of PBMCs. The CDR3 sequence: CASSPTMHLPLYEQYF. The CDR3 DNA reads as TGTGCCAGCTCACCTACCATGCACTTACCTCTCTACGAGCAGTACTTC.